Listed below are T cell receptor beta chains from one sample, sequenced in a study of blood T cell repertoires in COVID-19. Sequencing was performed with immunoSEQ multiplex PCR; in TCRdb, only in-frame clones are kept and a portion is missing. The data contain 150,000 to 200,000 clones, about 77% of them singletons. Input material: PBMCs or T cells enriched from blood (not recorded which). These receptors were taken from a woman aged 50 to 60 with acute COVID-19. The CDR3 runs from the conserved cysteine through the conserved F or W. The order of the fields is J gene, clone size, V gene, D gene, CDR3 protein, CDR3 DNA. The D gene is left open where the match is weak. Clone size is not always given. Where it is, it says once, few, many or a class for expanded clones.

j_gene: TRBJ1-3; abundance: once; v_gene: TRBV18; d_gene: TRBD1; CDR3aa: CASSPRTGAGNTIYF; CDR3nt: TGTGCCAGCTCACCTAGGACAGGAGCTGGAAACACCATATATTTT
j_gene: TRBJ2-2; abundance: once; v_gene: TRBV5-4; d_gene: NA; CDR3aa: CASSFRQGTGELFF; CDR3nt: TGTGCCAGCAGCTTTAGGCAGGGCACCGGGGAGCTGTTTTTT
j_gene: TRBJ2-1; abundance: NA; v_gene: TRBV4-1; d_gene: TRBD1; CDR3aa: CASSQVFGTGLYNEQFF; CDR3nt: TGCGCCAGCAGCCAAGTGTTCGGGACAGGGTTGTACAATGAGCAGTTCTTC
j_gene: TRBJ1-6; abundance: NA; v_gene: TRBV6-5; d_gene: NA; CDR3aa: CASTLGMEPLHF; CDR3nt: TGTGCCAGCACCCTCGGGATGGAGCCCCTCCACTTT
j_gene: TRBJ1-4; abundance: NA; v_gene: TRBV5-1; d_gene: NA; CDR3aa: CASSLWGGTNEKLFF; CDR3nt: TGCGCCAGCAGCTTATGGGGAGGGACTAATGAAAAACTGTTTTTT
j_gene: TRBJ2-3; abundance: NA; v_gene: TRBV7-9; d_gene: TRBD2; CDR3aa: CASSPGLAGVADTQYF; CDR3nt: TGTGCCAGCAGCCCTGGATTAGCGGGGGTCGCAGATACGCAGTATTTT
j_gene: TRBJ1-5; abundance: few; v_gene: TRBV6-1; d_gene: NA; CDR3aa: CASSEVLRGDSNQPQHF; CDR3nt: TGTGCCAGCAGTGAAGTACTACGCGGGGATAGCAATCAGCCCCAGCATTTT
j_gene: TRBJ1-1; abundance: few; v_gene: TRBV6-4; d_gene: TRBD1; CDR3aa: CASSDSGTGGAVTEAFF; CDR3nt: TGTGCCAGCAGTGACTCCGGGACAGGGGGCGCCGTCACTGAAGCTTTCTTT
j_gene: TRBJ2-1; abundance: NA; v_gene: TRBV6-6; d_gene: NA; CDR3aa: CASSASGGAPNEQFF; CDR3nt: TGTGCCAGCAGTGCCTCGGGGGGCGCCCCCAATGAGCAGTTCTTC
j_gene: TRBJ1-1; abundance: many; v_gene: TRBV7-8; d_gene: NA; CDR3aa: CASSLLVRNTEAFF; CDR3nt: TGTGCCAGCAGCTTACTTGTGAGGAACACTGAAGCTTTCTTT
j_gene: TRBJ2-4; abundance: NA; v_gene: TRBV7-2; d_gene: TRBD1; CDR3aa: CASTGQGIAKNIQYF; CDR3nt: TGTGCCAGCACAGGACAGGGGATAGCCAAAAACATTCAGTACTTC
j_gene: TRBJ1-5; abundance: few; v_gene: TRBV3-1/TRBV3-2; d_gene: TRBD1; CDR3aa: CASGGQGNQPQHF; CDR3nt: TGTGCCAGCGGGGGACAGGGCAATCAGCCCCAGCATTTT
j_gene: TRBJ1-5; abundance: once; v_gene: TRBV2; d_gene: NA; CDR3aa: CASSGARGDQPQHF; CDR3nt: TGTGCCAGCAGTGGGGCTCGGGGAGATCAGCCCCAGCATTTT
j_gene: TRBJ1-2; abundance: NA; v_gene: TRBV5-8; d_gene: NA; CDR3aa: CASSWEGRRNYGYTF; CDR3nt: TGTGCCAGCAGCTGGGAAGGACGGAGGAACTATGGCTACACCTTC
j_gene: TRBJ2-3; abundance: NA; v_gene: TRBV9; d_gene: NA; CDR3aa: CASSVEAGPDTQYF; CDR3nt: TGTGCCAGCAGCGTAGAGGCAGGGCCAGATACGCAGTATTTT
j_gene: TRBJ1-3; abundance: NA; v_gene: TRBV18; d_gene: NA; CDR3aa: CASSPGHGIQGLTSGNTIYF; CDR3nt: TGTGCCAGCTCACCCGGGCACGGGATCCAGGGACTGACCTCTGGAAACACCATATATTTT
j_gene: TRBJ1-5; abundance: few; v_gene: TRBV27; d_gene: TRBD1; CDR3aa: CASTPSPGQGQFQPQHF; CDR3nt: TGTGCCAGCACGCCATCCCCCGGACAGGGTCAGTTTCAGCCCCAGCATTTT
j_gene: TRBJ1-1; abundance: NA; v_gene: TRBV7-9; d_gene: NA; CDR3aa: CASSFGTEAFF; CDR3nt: TGTGCCAGCAGCTTCGGGACTGAAGCTTTCTTT
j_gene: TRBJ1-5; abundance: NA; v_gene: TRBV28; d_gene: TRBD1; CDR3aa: CASSSPGTGGDQPQHF; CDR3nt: TGTGCCAGCAGTTCACCCGGGACAGGGGGCGATCAGCCCCAGCATTTT
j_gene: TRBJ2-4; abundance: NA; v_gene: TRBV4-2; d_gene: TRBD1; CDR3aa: CASSQATGGENIQYF; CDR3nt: TGTGCCAGCAGCCAGGCGACAGGGGGGGAAAACATTCAGTACTTC
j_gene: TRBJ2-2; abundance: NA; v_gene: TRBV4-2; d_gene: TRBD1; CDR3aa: CASSIRTGNTGELFF; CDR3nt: TGTGCCAGCAGCATTAGGACAGGGAACACCGGGGAGCTGTTTTTT
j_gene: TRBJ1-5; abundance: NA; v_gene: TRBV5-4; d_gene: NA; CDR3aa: CASSLAGVNQPQHF; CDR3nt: TGTGCCAGCAGTCTGGCGGGGGTCAATCAGCCCCAGCATTTT
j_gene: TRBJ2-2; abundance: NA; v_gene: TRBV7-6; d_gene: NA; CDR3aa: CASSLGSGNTGELFF; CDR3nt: TGTGCCAGCAGCTTAGGATCAGGGAACACCGGGGAGCTGTTTTTT
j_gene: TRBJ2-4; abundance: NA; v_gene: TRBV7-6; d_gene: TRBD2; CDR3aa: CASSLEQRTSFSTKNIQYF; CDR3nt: TGTGCCAGCAGCTTAGAGCAGAGGACTAGCTTCTCAACCAAAAACATTCAGTACTTC
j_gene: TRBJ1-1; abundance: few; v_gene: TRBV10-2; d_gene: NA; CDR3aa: CASKGGMNTEAFF; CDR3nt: TGCGCCAGCAAAGGGGGTATGAACACTGAAGCTTTCTTT
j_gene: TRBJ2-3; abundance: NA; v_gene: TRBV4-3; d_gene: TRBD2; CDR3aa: CASSQVTSGTDTQYF; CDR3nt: TGCGCCAGCAGCCAAGTGACTAGCGGCACAGATACGCAGTATTTT
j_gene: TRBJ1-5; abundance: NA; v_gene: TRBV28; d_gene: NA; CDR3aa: CASSPQTQSGNQPQHF; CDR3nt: TGTGCCAGCAGTCCCCAGACACAGAGCGGCAATCAGCCCCAACATTTT
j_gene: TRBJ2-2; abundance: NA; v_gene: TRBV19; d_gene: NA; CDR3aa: CASTPAGRPAGELFF; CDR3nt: TGTGCCAGTACCCCGGCGGGGCGCCCCGCCGGGGAGCTGTTTTTT
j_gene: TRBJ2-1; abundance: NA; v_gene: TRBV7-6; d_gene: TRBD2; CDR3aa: CASTSRPAGGHNEQFF; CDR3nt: TGTGCCAGCACTAGCAGACCGGCGGGGGGCCATAATGAGCAGTTCTTC
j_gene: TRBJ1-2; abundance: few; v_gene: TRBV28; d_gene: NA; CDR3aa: CASSPQERGYTF; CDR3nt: TGTGCCAGCAGTCCGCAGGAACGAGGCTACACCTTC
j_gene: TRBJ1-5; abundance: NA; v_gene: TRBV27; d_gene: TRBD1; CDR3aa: CASSARTGGNQPQHF; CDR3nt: TGTGCCAGCAGTGCTCGGACAGGGGGCAATCAGCCCCAGCATTTT
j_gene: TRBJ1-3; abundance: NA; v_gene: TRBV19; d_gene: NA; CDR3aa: CASSNSGGNTIYF; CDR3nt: TGTGCCAGTAGTAACAGCGGTGGAAACACCATATATTTT
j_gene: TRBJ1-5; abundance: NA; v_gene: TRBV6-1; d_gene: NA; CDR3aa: CASSDRGNQPQHF; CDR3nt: TGTGCCAGCAGTGACAGGGGCAACCAGCCCCAGCATTTT
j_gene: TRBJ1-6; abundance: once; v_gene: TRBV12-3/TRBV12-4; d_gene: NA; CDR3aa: CASRVTGSTPLHF; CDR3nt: TGTGCCAGCAGGGTGACTGGGTCGACACCCCTCCACTTT
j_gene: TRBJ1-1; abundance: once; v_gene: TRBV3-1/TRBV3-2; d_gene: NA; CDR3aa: CASSPRLLGAEAFF; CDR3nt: TGTGCCAGCAGCCCTCGACTCCTCGGGGCTGAAGCTTTCTTT
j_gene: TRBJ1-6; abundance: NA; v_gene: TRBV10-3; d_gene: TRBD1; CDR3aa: CFPQGRGYNSPLHF; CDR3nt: TGTTTCCCACAGGGGAGAGGCTATAATTCACCCCTCCACTTT
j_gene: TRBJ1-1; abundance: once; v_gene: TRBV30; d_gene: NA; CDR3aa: CAWSKAENTEAFF; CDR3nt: TGTGCCTGGAGTAAGGCGGAGAACACTGAAGCTTTCTTT
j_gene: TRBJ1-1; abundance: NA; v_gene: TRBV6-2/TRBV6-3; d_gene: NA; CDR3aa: CASSYSRGTEAFF; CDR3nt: TGTGCCAGCAGTTACTCGAGAGGGACTGAAGCTTTCTTT
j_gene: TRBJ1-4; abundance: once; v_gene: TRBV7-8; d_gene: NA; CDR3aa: CASSLVSEKLFF; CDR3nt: TGTGCCAGCAGCTTAGTTAGTGAAAAACTGTTTTTT
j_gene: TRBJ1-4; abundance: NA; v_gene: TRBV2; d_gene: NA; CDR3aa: CASSLELFEKLFF; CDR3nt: TGTGCCAGCTCCCTCGAACTGTTTGAAAAACTGTTTTTT
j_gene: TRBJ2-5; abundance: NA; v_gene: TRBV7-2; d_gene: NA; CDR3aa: CASSLFIGGHTQYF; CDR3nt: TGTGCCAGCAGCTTATTCATTGGCGGGCACACCCAGTACTTC
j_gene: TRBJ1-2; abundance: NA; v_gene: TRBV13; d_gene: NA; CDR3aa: CASSRGLVSHGYTF; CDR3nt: TGTGCCAGCAGTAGGGGTCTGGTGTCCCATGGCTACACCTTC
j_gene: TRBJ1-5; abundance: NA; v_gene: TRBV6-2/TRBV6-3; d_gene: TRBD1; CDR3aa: CASSKADRVMQPQHF; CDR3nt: TGTGCCAGCAGTAAAGCGGACAGGGTAATGCAGCCCCAGCATTTT
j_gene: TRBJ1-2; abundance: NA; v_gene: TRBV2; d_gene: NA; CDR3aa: CASGSGQPSYGYTF; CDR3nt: TGTGCCAGCGGGAGCGGACAGCCCTCCTATGGCTACACCTTC
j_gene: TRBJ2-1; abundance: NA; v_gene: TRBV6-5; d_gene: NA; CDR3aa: CASSYRRGDYNEQFF; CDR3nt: TGTGCCAGCAGTTACCGCAGGGGGGACTACAATGAGCAGTTCTTC
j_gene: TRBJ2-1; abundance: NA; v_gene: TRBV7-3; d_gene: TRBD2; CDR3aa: CASSLGAGPYNEQFF; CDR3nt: TGTGCCAGCAGCTTAGGAGCGGGGCCCTACAATGAGCAGTTCTTC
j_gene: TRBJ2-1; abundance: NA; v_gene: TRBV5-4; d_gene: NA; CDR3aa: CASSLEPRSSSYNEQFF; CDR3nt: TGTGCCAGCAGCTTGGAGCCCAGGTCGAGCTCCTACAATGAGCAGTTCTTC
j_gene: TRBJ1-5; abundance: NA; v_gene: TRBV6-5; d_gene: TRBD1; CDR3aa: CASSYSGQGVNQPQHF; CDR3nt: TGTGCCAGCAGTTACAGTGGACAGGGCGTCAATCAGCCCCAGCATTTT